This entry lists 11 T cell receptor beta chains sequenced from one sample in a study of shared clonotypes between healthy human individuals. CD8 cells classed as naive were CD45RO-negative and positively selected for CCR7, excluding terminally differentiated effector memory CD45RA+ cells. Only in-frame clones appear in the TCRdb table, and some are missing; sequencing was by immunoSEQ multiplex PCR. Of a few million clones detected, just over 90% appear once; the ten largest clones hold around 1.7%. Material for sequencing was naive CD8+ T cells from PBMCs. The receptors come from a man younger than 35 in good health. Some clones in this sample may be carry-over from other donors' samples.

The CDR3, as DNA: TGTGCCACCAGCAGATACAGGGAGATGAACACTGAAGCTTTCTTT. This translates into CATSRYREMNTEAFF. This chain uses TRBV15 with TRBJ1-1; tentative D call: TRBD1 (6 bases). V was trimmed by 2 bases and J by 0 bases, leaving 10 bases between them. CDR1 LNHNV and CDR2 YYDKDF come from the germline V gene (reference sequence). The CDR3 spans 15 residues.

The J gene is TRBJ2-4, the V gene TRBV13, with 7 bases fitting TRBD1. The germline V gene encodes CDR1 PRHDT and CDR2 FYEKMQ (reference sequence). Trimming removed 1 base from V and 6 bases from J; junction bases left unmatched: 3. The CDR3 covers 14 residues. The CDR3 spells CASSLVTGPNIQYF. The CDR3 DNA is TGTGCCAGCAGCTTAGTGACAGGGCCAAACATTCAGTACTTC.

The genes are TRBV19 and TRBJ1-5; D unclear. The V gene lost 7 bases and the J gene lost 3 bases, with 10 bases spanning the gap. CDR3 size: 13 residues. Looked up from germline, CDR1 is LNHDA and CDR2 is SQIVND (reference sequence). The CDR3 DNA sequence: TGTGCCAGTATAGGACTTACCAATCAGCCCCAGCATTTT. Translated: CASIGLTNQPQHF.

This clone was found once. The chain combines TRBV7-2 with TRBJ2-7; TRBD1 is a possible D gene (6 bases). The CDR3 extends over 13 amino acids. Germline CDR1 is SGHTA and CDR2 is FQGNSA. The V gene lost 1 base and the J gene lost 2 bases, with 6 bases spanning the gap. In DNA form, the CDR3 reads TGTGCCAGCAGCTTAGACAGGGCCTACGAGCAGTACTTC. Encoded protein: CASSLDRAYEQYF.

The chain joins TRBV28 to TRBJ2-7; a possible D gene is TRBD1 (6 bases). Germline loops: CDR1 MDHEN, CDR2 SYDVKM. V was cut by 4 bases and J by 6 bases, with 16 bases left in between. The CDR3 is 14 amino acids. CDR3 nucleotides: TGTGCCAGCAGTTATGGACAGTGGTCTACCGAGCAGTACTTC. Translating gives CASSYGQWSTEQYF.

This chain uses TRBV18 with TRBJ2-5; 14 bases match TRBD2. Germline V gene lookup returns CDR1 KGHSH and CDR2 LQKENI. The CDR3 covers 18 residues. With 3 bases clipped from V and 2 bases from J, the junction kept 8 bases outside the gene matches. As DNA, the CDR3 is TGTGCCAGCTCACCTCTGACTAGCGGGAGGGCCGTTCAAGAGACCCAGTACTTC. It yields the protein CASSPLTSGRAVQETQYF.

The CDR3 is CASSPVGTGPAEAFF. The CDR3 nucleotides read TGTGCCAGCAGCCCTGTAGGTACAGGGCCGGCTGAAGCTTTCTTT. This chain links TRBV27 with TRBJ1-1; perhaps TRBD1 as D (6 bases). Germline-derived CDR1 and CDR2 are MNHEY and SMNVEV (reference sequence). The CDR3 contains 15 residues. V dropped 6 bases and J dropped 6 bases, with 20 bases sitting between them.

The chain couples TRBV7-9 to TRBJ2-7, with a weak D call TRBD1 (6 bases). Trimming shortened V by 5 bases and J by 7 bases, and 15 bases separated the two germline ends. Germline V gives CDR1 SEHNR, CDR2 FQNEAQ (reference sequence). The CDR3 runs 13 residues. The CDR3 is CASSPGQPWEQYF. The CDR3 region has the DNA TGTGCCAGCAGCCCCGGACAGCCCTGGGAGCAGTACTTC.

The CDR3 loop reads CATGQGYEQYF. CDR3 nucleotides: TGTGCCACCGGACAGGGCTACGAGCAGTACTTC. The rearrangement uses TRBV15 and TRBJ2-7; 8 bases match TRBD1. The CDR3 is made up of 11 amino acids. Germline V gene sequence: CDR1 LNHNV, CDR2 YYDKDF (reference sequence). The J segment lost 3 bases and the V segment lost 8 bases, leaving 0 bases of the junction unmatched.

The genes are TRBV27 and TRBJ1-1; D possibly corresponds to TRBD1 (6 bases). CDR3 length: 17 residues. V lost 5 bases to trimming and J lost 1 base, with 20 bases between them. CDR1 MNHEY and CDR2 SMNVEV come from the germline V gene (reference sequence). CDR3 DNA: TGTGCCAGCAGTGTTGACAGGCCATTAAGAGAGAACACTGAAGCTTTCTTT. It translates to CASSVDRPLRENTEAFF.

V and J are TRBV4-1 and TRBJ1-1; D uncertain. Looked up from germline, CDR1 is MGHRA and CDR2 is YSYEKL. Trimming cost V 0 bases and J 2 bases, with 19 bases left between them. This CDR3 comprises 18 residues. The DNA of the CDR3 is TGCGCCAGCAGCCAAGATGTTCGGGGAGTTGCGTTAAACACTGAAGCTTTCTTT. Translated: CASSQDVRGVALNTEAFF.